The 24 T cell receptor beta chains below come from one sample, sequenced in a study of CD8+ T cells in alopecia areata. TCR sequencing used cDNA made by reverse transcription of extracted RNA. Method: immunoSEQ multiplex PCR; TCRdb's copy keeps in-frame clones and lacks some. Of fewer than 200,000 clones in the sample, about 66% were seen once. Sample: CD8+ T cells sorted from blood, taken at week 0. The receptor source for this set is a human donor with alopecia areata.

The chain uses TRBV11-2 and TRBJ2-3, with D unclear. The germline V gene has CDR1 SGHAT and CDR2 FQNNGV. This CDR3 has 18 amino acids. The V end lost 4 bases, the J end lost 0 bases, and 20 bases lay between the germline ends. In DNA form, the CDR3 reads TGTGCCAGCAGCTACCCCCCGTGGGGAAGTACTAGCACAGATACGCAGTATTTT. Protein product: CASSYPPWGSTSTDTQYF.

This clone was found a few times. V and J are TRBV7-9 and TRBJ1-1; perhaps TRBD1 as D (5 bases). Germline CDR1 SEHNR, CDR2 FQNEAQ (reference sequence). Trimming took off 5 bases at V and 4 bases at J, with 8 bases between the two ends. This CDR3 is 12 amino acids long. The CDR3 protein is CASSPGSTEAFF. The CDR3 DNA reads TGTGCCAGCAGCCCAGGGAGCACTGAAGCTTTCTTT.

Regarding this clone: Other nucleotide sequences from this sample produce the same CDR3. The chain links TRBV5-1 to TRBJ2-3; D remains unclear. Per germline, CDR1 SGHRS and CDR2 YFSETQ. The V end lost 3 bases, the J end lost 2 bases, and 4 bases lay between the germline ends. The CDR3 is 12 residues long. Here the CDR3 reads CASSSNTDTQYF. CDR3 coding DNA: TGCGCCAGCAGCTCAAACACAGATACGCAGTATTTT. The whole variable domain, remainder taken from reference TRBV5-1 and TRBJ2-3, is KAGVTQTPRYLIKTRGQQVTLSCSPISGHRSVSWYQQTPGQGLQFLFEYFSETQRNKGNFPGRFSGRQFSNSRSEMNVSTLELGDSALYLCASSSNTDTQYFGPGTRLTVL.

On this clone: The sample carries other DNA sequences with the same CDR3. The chain links TRBV5-6 to TRBJ1-4; D unresolved. Trimming took off 0 bases at V and 2 bases at J, with 5 bases between the two ends. CDR3 length: 14 residues. Germline lookup yields CDR1 SGHDT and CDR2 YYEEEE. Written as DNA, the CDR3 is TGTGCCAGCAGCTTGGTGGCGACTAATGAAAAACTGTTTTTT. This sequence encodes CASSLVATNEKLFF.

Concerning this clone itself: An end of the junction differs from the germline gene, which may be a read error. This chain uses TRBV4-2 with TRBJ2-7; no clear D gene. Germline CDR1 is LGHNA and CDR2 is YNFKEQ. There are 14 residues in the CDR3. In nucleotides, the CDR3 is TGTGCCAGCAGCCAAGATCAGTCCTCCGACGAGCAGTACTTC. Its protein is CASSQDQSSDEQYF.

The sample holds a few counts of this clone. V usage is TRBV13 and J usage is TRBJ2-7; 7 nucleotides match TRBD2. CDR1 and CDR2 (germline): PRHDT, FYEKMQ (reference sequence). The CDR3 has 12 amino acids. J lost 2 bases, V lost 5 bases, and 0 bases had no gene match. In DNA form, the CDR3 reads TGTGCCAGCAGCCGGGGGGCCTACGAGCAGTACTTC. The encoded protein is CASSRGAYEQYF.

This chain joins TRBV25-1 and TRBJ1-1; D is unclear. The CDR3 is made up of 15 amino acids. V was cut by 3 bases and J by 0 bases, with 11 bases left in between. Per germline, CDR1 MGHDK and CDR2 SYGVNS. The CDR3 DNA follows: TGTGCCAGCAGTGATCTAGTCGGCCTGAACACTGAAGCTTTCTTT. Translation gives CASSDLVGLNTEAFF.

The gene calls are TRBV5-6 and TRBJ1-2; D gene unclear. The CDR3 runs to 13 residues. Germline V gene lookup returns CDR1 SGHDT and CDR2 YYEEEE. The V gene lost 4 bases and the J gene lost 2 bases, with 9 bases spanning the gap. The CDR3 coding sequence is TGTGCCAGCAGCCAGACAACGAACTATGGCTACACCTTC. Its translation: CASSQTTNYGYTF.

This chain connects TRBV29-1 to TRBJ1-2; unclear D gene. Per germline, CDR1 SQVTM and CDR2 ANQGSEA. This CDR3 has 12 residues. The V end lost 0 bases, the J end lost 4 bases, and 6 bases lay between the germline ends. Written as DNA, the CDR3 is TGCAGCGTTGAAGAAGGGTTCTATGGCTACACCTTC. Protein: CSVEEGFYGYTF.

This sequence joins TRBV4-1 and TRBJ2-1; TRBD2 agrees at 8 bases. The CDR3 has 15 residues. Germline-derived CDR1 and CDR2 are MGHRA and YSYEKL. J lost 2 bases, V lost 4 bases, and 4 bases had no gene match. In DNA form, the CDR3 reads TGCGCCAGCAGCCCCAGCGGGGGTCCCTACAATGAGCAGTTCTTC. This sequence encodes CASSPSGGPYNEQFF.

This clone appeared a few times. V and J are TRBV5-1 and TRBJ2-7; a possible D gene is TRBD2 (6 bases). Germline loops: CDR1 SGHRS, CDR2 YFSETQ. Trimming cost V 2 bases and J 6 bases, with 9 bases left between them. This CDR3 contains 12 residues. CDR3 bases: TGCGCCAGCAGCTTCGCGGGGTCCGAGCAGTACTTC. It translates to CASSFAGSEQYF.

The chain employs TRBV7-2 and TRBJ2-1, with a possible D match to TRBD1 (6 bases). This CDR3 has 13 residues. The germline V gene has CDR1 SGHTA and CDR2 FQGNSA. V lost 1 base to trimming and J lost 10 bases, with 11 bases between them. Here the CDR3 reads CASSLDRAREQFF. CDR3 bases: TGTGCCAGCAGCTTAGACAGGGCAAGGGAGCAGTTCTTC.

This clone was counted between two and nine times. The genes are TRBV7-9 and TRBJ1-2, with D unclear. The germline gives CDR1 SEHNR, CDR2 FQNEAQ (reference sequence). The CDR3 runs to 12 residues. Trimming pared 4 bases from V and 5 bases from J, leaving 8 bases between. The CDR3 protein is CASSSGLYGYTF. For the CDR3, the DNA is TGTGCCAGCAGCTCTGGACTGTATGGCTACACCTTC.

The chain joins TRBV15 to TRBJ1-3; D is unresolved. V was clipped by 5 bases and J by 4 bases, with 15 bases between them. The germline gives CDR1 LNHNV, CDR2 YYDKDF (reference sequence). The CDR3 has 15 amino acids. This CDR3 reads CATSSRPWAGNTIYF. The CDR3 nucleotides read TGTGCCACCAGCTCCCGCCCCTGGGCCGGAAACACCATATATTTT. Filled out from reference TRBV15 and TRBJ1-3, the complete variable domain reads DAMVIQNPRYQVTQFGKPVTLSCSQTLNHNVMYWYQQKSSQAPKLLFHYYDKDFNNEADTPDNFQSRRPNTSFCFLDIRSPGLGDTAMYLCATSSRPWAGNTIYFGEGSWLTVV.

The CDR3 protein is CASRPKGVVNTEAFF. The DNA for the CDR3 is TGTGCCAGCAGACCCAAGGGGGTAGTGAACACTGAAGCTTTCTTT. The chain has TRBV6-1 and TRBJ1-1; D possibly corresponds to TRBD1 (6 bases). Trimming removed 6 bases at V and 0 bases at J, with 14 bases between. CDR1 is MNHNS and CDR2 is SASEGT in the germline V gene. This CDR3 is built from 15 residues.

This clone came up once. For the CDR3, the DNA is TGTGCCAGCAGCCTCCAGGGGCACGTCTCCTATAATTCACCCCTCCACTTT. Protein: CASSLQGHVSYNSPLHF. The J gene is TRBJ1-6, the V gene TRBV7-2; D might be TRBD1 (6 bases). The length of the CDR3 is 17 residues. V lost 5 bases to trimming and J lost 0 bases, with 14 bases between them. CDR1 SGHTA and CDR2 FQGNSA come from the germline V gene. The full variable domain, in which reference TRBV7-2 and TRBJ1-6 provide the parts outside the CDR3, is GAGVSQSPSNKVTEKGKDVELRCDPISGHTALYWYRQSLGQGLEFLIYFQGNSAPDKSGLPSDRFSAERTGGSVSTLTIQRTQQEDSAVYLCASSLQGHVSYNSPLHFGNGTRLTVT.

The rearrangement uses TRBV7-9 and TRBJ1-1; 8 bases are a match to TRBD1. Per germline, CDR1 SEHNR and CDR2 FQNEAQ (reference sequence). J was trimmed by 11 bases and V by 10 bases; bases with no gene match: 12. The CDR3 sequence is 12 residues long. Here the CDR3 reads CATSPRDRTAFF. In DNA, the CDR3 is TGTGCCACCTCTCCCCGGGACAGGACTGCTTTCTTT. The full variable domain, with the rest looked up from reference TRBV7-9 and TRBJ1-1, is DTGVSQNPRHKITKRGQNVTFRCDPISEHNRLYWYRQTLGQGPEFLTYFQNEAQLEKSRLLSDRFSAERPKGSFSTLEIQRTEQGDSAMYLCATSPRDRTAFFGQGTRLTVV.

The J gene is TRBJ2-7, the V gene TRBV27; possible D gene TRBD2, 5 bases. This CDR3 contains 14 residues. The germline CDR1 and CDR2 sequences are MNHEY and SMNVEV (reference sequence). Trimming pared 3 bases from V and 3 bases from J, leaving 12 bases between. The CDR3 sequence is CASSLGGSGYEQYF. DNA of the CDR3: TGTGCCAGCAGTTTGGGCGGGTCTGGCTACGAGCAGTACTTC.

The chain links TRBV30 to TRBJ2-6, with D unclear. V was shortened by 1 base and J by 7 bases, with 8 bases between the two germline ends. Per the germline V gene, CDR1 is GTSNPN and CDR2 is SVGIG (reference sequence). The CDR3 extends over 13 amino acids. CDR3 amino acids: CAWSGNSANVLTF. CDR3 in DNA: TGTGCCTGGAGTGGGAACTCTGCCAACGTCCTGACTTTC. Complete variable domain (other parts from reference TRBV30 and TRBJ2-6): SQTIHQWPATLVQPVGSPLSLECTVEGTSNPNLYWYRQAAGRGLQLLFYSVGIGQISSEVPQNLSASRPQDRQFILSSKKLLLSDSGFYLCAWSGNSANVLTFGAGSRLTVL.

The V and J genes are TRBV29-1 and TRBJ2-1; TRBD2 matches at 9 bases. The length of the CDR3 is 16 residues. The V and J ends lost 0 bases and 4 bases, in that order; junction bases with no gene match: 7. Germline V CDR1 and CDR2: SQVTM, ANQGSEA. The CDR3: CSVEDEPSGAYNEQFF. Written as DNA, the CDR3 is TGCAGCGTTGAAGATGAACCTAGCGGGGCGTACAATGAGCAGTTCTTC.

The chain couples TRBV13 to TRBJ1-3; 9 positions agree with TRBD1. V lost 4 bases and J lost 4; bases outside the gene matches: 5. This CDR3 has 15 residues. In germline, CDR1 is PRHDT, CDR2 FYEKMQ (reference sequence). CDR3 nucleotide sequence: TGTGCCAGCAGCTCCCGGGACAGGGCCGGAAACACCATATATTTT. The encoded protein is CASSSRDRAGNTIYF.

The chain couples TRBV2 to TRBJ2-3; no definite D call. Germline V gene lookup returns CDR1 SNHLY and CDR2 FYNNEI. This CDR3 has 14 amino acids. V lost 8 bases and J 2 bases, leaving 14 bases between the germline ends. The CDR3 DNA reads TGTGCCAGCCAGCGATCCTATCTCACAGATACGCAGTATTTT. Protein product: CASQRSYLTDTQYF.

The J gene is TRBJ1-1, the V gene TRBV2; D not certain. V lost 6 bases and J lost 1, with 15 bases in between. The germline gives CDR1 SNHLY, CDR2 FYNNEI. CDR3 size: 15 residues. The CDR3: CASRAPGPQNTEAFF. The CDR3 bases are TGTGCCAGCAGGGCCCCTGGGCCGCAGAACACTGAAGCTTTCTTT.

The gene calls are TRBV29-1 and TRBJ2-1; no firm D call. CDR3 size: 12 residues. The germline V gene has CDR1 SQVTM and CDR2 ANQGSEA. Trimming shortened V by 3 bases and J by 9 bases, and 12 bases separated the two germline ends. In nucleotides, the CDR3 is TGCAGCGTTGACTTAGTCCCCCCTGAGCAGTTCTTC. Encoded protein: CSVDLVPPEQFF.